One TCR beta chain is described in this entry. The sample comes from a study of T cell responses to AZD1222 COVID-19 vaccine. Trimming took off 0 bases at V and 8 bases at J, with 18 bases between the two ends. The CDR3 is 16 amino acids. The table came from immunoSEQ multiplex PCR; TCRdb's copy has only in-frame clones and leaves some out. Here the sample spans some 150,000 clones, 90% being singletons. This chain links TRBV5-3 with TRBJ2-1, with a possible D match to TRBD1 (7 bases). TRBV5-3 is filed as an ORF, its function uncertain. The sequenced sample was peripheral blood, obtained on day 0 of AZD1222 vaccination. This clonotype originated in an adult in good health. The CDR3 sequence: CARSLAPGGWRDEQFF. DNA of the CDR3: TGTGCCAGAAGCTTGGCCCCAGGGGGTTGGAGGGATGAGCAGTTCTTC.